These 9 T cell receptor beta chains originate from one sample sequenced in a study of shared clonotypes between healthy human individuals. Generated by immunoSEQ multiplex PCR, the TCRdb table keeps only in-frame clones and is missing some. The sample carries some 2,100,000 clones, approximately 94% recorded once. Sequences were obtained from naive CD4+ T cells sorted from blood. Sample subset: CD45RA+ positively selected. These receptors originate from a man between 18 and 29 years old in good health.

The chain links TRBV5-4 to TRBJ2-7, with 9 bases aligning to TRBD1. V trimming: 4 bases; J trimming: 4 bases; junction bases outside the gene matches: 6. The germline V gene encodes CDR1 SGHNT and CDR2 YYREEE (reference sequence). The CDR3 runs 14 residues. The CDR3 coding sequence is TGTGCCAGCAGCATAGGACAGGGGAGATACGAGCAGTACTTC. Translated: CASSIGQGRYEQYF.

The V and J genes are TRBV11-2 and TRBJ2-1; possibly TRBD1 or TRBD2 for D (5 bases each). From germline, CDR1 is SGHAT and CDR2 FQNNGV. V lost 2 bases and J lost 1, with 15 bases in between. The CDR3 spans 17 residues. The CDR3 protein is CASSLNGAGGSYNEQFF. The CDR3 DNA reads as TGTGCCAGCAGCTTAAACGGAGCTGGGGGATCCTACAATGAGCAGTTCTTC.

The chain joins TRBV5-1 to TRBJ2-1; 9 bases agree with TRBD1. V trimming: 4 bases; J trimming: 8 bases; junction bases outside the gene matches: 16. Germline V gives CDR1 SGHRS, CDR2 YFSETQ. This CDR3 spans 17 amino acids. CDR3 coding DNA: TGCGCCAGCAGCCCACACGCGGGACAGGGAGGTTTGGATGAGCAGTTCTTC. Its protein product is CASSPHAGQGGLDEQFF.

The chain has TRBV1 and TRBJ1-6. TRBV1 is classified as a pseudogene. The CDR3 is 19 residues long. CDR3: CTSSQDLGPEESYNSPLHF. In nucleotides, the CDR3 is TGCACCAGCAGCCAAGATCTGGGCCCGGAGGAATCCTATAATTCACCCCTCCACTTT.

V usage is TRBV7-2 and J usage is TRBJ2-5; the D gene is possibly TRBD2 (6 bases). CDR1 SGHTA and CDR2 FQGNSA come from the germline V gene. V shed 5 bases and J shed 5 bases, with 15 bases lying between them. The length of the CDR3 is 14 residues. CDR3 nucleotide sequence: TGTGCCAGCAGCCCCGAGGGGAGGCGGGAGACCCAGTACTTC. Its translation is CASSPEGRRETQYF.

The gene calls are TRBV19 and TRBJ1-2; D gene uncertain. Trimming removed 9 bases at V and 6 bases at J, with 17 bases between. In germline, CDR1 is LNHDA, CDR2 SQIVND (reference sequence). The CDR3 length is 13 residues. CDR3 protein: CASNSMSLNGYTF. The CDR3 nucleotides are TGTGCCAGCAATAGTATGTCTTTGAATGGCTACACCTTC.

The rearrangement links TRBV30 to TRBJ1-2; 8 nucleotides line up with TRBD1. The V gene end was trimmed by 6 bases and the J gene end by 5 bases; junction bases not matched to a gene: 8. The CDR3 is 13 amino acids. Germline CDR1 GTSNPN, CDR2 SVGIG (reference sequence). CDR3 in amino acids: CACKPTGGYGYTF. CDR3 sequence (DNA): TGTGCCTGCAAACCAACAGGGGGTTATGGCTACACCTTC.

The chain has TRBV12-5 and TRBJ2-7; no clear D gene. Germline V gene data show CDR1 as LGHNT and CDR2 as FRNRAP. This CDR3 region has 15 residues. The V and J ends lost 1 base and 4 bases respectively, with 14 bases between them. The CDR3 DNA follows: TGTGCTAGTGGTTTGGGAAGGCAGCCTTTTTACGAGCAGTACTTC. It encodes CASGLGRQPFYEQYF.

This sequence joins TRBV5-4 and TRBJ2-5, with D possibly TRBD1 on 5 matching bases. The CDR3 is made up of 13 amino acids. Germline CDR1 and CDR2: SGHNT and YYREEE (reference sequence). The ends were cut back, 4 bases at V and 1 base at J, with 8 bases in the middle. Written as DNA, the CDR3 is TGTGCCAGCAGCCCTGGGGCCCAAGAGACCCAGTACTTC. Encoded protein: CASSPGAQETQYF.